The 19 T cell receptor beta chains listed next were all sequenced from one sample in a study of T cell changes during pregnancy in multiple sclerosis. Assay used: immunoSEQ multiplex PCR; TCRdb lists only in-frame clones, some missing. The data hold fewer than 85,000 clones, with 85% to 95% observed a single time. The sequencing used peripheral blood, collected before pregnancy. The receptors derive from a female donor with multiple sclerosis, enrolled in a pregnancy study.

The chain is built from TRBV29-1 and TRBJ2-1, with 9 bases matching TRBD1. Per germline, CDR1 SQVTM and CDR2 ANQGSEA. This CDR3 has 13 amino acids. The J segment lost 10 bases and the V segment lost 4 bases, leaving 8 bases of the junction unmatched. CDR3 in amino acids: CSVGGTGIMEQFF. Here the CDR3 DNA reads TGCAGCGTTGGTGGGACAGGGATAATGGAGCAGTTCTTC.

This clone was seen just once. For the CDR3, the DNA is TGCAGCGTTGAAGGGTCACCGGGGGATCAAGAGACCCAGTACTTC. Protein: CSVEGSPGDQETQYF. The chain has TRBV29-1 and TRBJ2-5; a weak D match, TRBD2 (6 bases). The CDR3 is made up of 15 amino acids. V lost 1 base to trimming and J lost 2 bases, with 14 bases between them. Germline V gene data show CDR1 as SQVTM and CDR2 as ANQGSEA.

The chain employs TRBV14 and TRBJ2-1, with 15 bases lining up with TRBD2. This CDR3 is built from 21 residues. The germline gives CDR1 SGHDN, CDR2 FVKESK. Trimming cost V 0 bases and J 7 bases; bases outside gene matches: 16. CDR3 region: CASSQDPSRLGLAGGYNEQFF. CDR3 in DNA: TGTGCCAGCAGCCAAGATCCAAGCCGCCTGGGACTAGCGGGAGGATATAATGAGCAGTTCTTC.

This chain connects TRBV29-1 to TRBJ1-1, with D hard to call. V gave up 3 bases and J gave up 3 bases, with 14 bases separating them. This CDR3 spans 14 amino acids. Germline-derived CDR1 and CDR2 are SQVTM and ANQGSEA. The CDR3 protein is CSVDLDPGYTEAFF. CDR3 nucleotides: TGCAGCGTTGATCTCGACCCGGGGTACACTGAAGCTTTCTTT.

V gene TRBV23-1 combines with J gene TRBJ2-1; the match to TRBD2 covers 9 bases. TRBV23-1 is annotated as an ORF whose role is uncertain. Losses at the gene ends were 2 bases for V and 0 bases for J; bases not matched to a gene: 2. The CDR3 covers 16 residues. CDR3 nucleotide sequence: TGCGCCAGCAGTCAAGGACTAGCGCGCTCCTACAATGAGCAGTTCTTC. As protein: CASSQGLARSYNEQFF.

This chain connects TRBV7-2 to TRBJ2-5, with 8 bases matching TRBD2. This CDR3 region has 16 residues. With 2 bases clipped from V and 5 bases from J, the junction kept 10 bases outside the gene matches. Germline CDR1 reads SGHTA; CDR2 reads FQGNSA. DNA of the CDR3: TGTGCCAGCAGCTTATTCCCAGCGGGAGAGCAGGAGACCCAGTACTTC. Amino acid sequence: CASSLFPAGEQETQYF.

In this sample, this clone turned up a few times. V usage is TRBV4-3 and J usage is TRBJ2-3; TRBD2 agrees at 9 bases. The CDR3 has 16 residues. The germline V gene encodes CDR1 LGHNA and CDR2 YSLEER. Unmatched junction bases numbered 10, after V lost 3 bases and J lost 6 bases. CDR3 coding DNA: TGCGCCAGCAGCCAGAGTATGACTAGCGGTCCGGATACGCAGTATTTT. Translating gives CASSQSMTSGPDTQYF.

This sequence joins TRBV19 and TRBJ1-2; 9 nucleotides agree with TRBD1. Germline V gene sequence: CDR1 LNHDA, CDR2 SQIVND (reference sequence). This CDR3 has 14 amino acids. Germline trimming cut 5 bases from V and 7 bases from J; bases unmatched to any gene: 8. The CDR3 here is CASSSGTGRTGYTF. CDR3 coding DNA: TGTGCCAGTAGTTCGGGGACAGGGAGAACTGGCTACACCTTC.

The CDR3, as DNA: TGTGCCAGCAGTTGGCAGGGGGCAGATACGCAGTATTTT. It yields the protein CASSWQGADTQYF. The chain is built from TRBV27 and TRBJ2-3; 7 nucleotides align to TRBD1. Germline V gene lookup returns CDR1 MNHEY and CDR2 SMNVEV (reference sequence). V dropped 4 bases and J dropped 4; count of bases not matched to a gene: 2. The CDR3 covers 13 residues.

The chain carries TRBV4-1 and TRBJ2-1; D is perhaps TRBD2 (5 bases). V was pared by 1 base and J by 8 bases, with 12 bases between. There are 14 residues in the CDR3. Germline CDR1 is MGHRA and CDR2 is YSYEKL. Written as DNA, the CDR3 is TGCGCCAGCAGCCAAGCTACCCTCGGGGATGAGCAGTTCTTC. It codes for CASSQATLGDEQFF.

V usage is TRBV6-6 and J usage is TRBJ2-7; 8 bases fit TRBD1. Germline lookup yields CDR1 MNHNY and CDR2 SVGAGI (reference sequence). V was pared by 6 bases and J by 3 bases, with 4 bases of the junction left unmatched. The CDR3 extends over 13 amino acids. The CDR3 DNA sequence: TGTGCCAGCAGATCGACAGGGGACTACGAGCAGTACTTC. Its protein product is CASRSTGDYEQYF.

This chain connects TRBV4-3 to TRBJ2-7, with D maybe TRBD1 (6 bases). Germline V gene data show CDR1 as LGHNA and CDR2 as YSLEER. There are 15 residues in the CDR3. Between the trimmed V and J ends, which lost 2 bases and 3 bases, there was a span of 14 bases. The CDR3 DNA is TGCGCCAGCAGCCAATATCCAGGGGATCTCTACGAGCAGTACTTC. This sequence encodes CASSQYPGDLYEQYF.

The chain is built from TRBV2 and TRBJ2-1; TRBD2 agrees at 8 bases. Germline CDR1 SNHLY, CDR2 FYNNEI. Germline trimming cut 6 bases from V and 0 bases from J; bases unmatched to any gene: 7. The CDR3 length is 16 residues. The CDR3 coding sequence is TGTGCCAGCAGCTTCGCCGGGACTAGCTCCTACAATGAGCAGTTCTTC. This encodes CASSFAGTSSYNEQFF.

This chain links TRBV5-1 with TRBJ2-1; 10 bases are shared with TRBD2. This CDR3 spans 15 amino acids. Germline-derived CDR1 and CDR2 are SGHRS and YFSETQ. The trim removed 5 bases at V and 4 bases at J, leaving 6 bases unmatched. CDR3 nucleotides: TGCGCCAGCAGGGAGCTAGCGGGAGAGTACAATGAGCAGTTCTTC. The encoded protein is CASRELAGEYNEQFF. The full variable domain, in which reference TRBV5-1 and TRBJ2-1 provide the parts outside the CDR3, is KAGVTQTPRYLIKTRGQQVTLSCSPISGHRSVSWYQQTPGQGLQFLFEYFSETQRNKGNFPGRFSGRQFSNSRSEMNVSTLELGDSALYLCASRELAGEYNEQFFGPGTRLTVL.

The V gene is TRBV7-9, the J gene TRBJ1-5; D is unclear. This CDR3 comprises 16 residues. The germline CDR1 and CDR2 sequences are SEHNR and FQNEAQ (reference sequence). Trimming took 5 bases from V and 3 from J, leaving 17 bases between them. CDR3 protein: CASSLGGSGSNQPQHF. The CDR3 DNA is TGTGCCAGCAGCCTAGGCGGGAGTGGGTCCAATCAGCCCCAGCATTTT.

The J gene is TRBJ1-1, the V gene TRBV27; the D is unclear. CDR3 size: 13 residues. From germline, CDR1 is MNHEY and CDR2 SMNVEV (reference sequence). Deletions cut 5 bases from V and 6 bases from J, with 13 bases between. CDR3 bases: TGTGCCAGCAGTAAGACATTAACCGCTGAAGCTTTCTTT. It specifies CASSKTLTAEAFF.

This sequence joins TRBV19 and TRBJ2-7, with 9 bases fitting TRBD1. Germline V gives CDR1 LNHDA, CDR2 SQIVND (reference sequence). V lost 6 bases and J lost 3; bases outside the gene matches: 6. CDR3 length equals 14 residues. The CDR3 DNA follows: TGTGCCAGTAGCCCCGGGACAGGGATCTACGAGCAGTACTTC. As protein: CASSPGTGIYEQYF.

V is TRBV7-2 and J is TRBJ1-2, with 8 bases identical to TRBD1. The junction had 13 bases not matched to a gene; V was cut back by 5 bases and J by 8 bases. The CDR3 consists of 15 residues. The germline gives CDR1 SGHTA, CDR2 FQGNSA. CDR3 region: CASSLLLQGGRGYTF. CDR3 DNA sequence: TGTGCCAGCAGCCTCCTTTTACAGGGGGGCCGGGGCTACACCTTC.

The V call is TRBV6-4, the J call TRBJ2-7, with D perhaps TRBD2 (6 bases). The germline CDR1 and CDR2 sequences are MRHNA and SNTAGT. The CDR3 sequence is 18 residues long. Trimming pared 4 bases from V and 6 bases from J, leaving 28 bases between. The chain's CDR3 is CASSAGTGSSFLACEQYF. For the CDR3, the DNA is TGTGCCAGCAGTGCCGGAACCGGGAGCTCTTTCCTAGCCTGCGAGCAGTACTTC.